This TCR beta chain was documented in a study of blood T cell repertoires in COVID-19. Overall study context: Whether acute or convalescent, the COVID-19 samples came from the United States, Italy and Spain. The cDNA or gDNA used as material had been derived from T cells, B-cell-depleted T cells, or PBMCs.

The CDR3 is 15 residues long. The V gene's germline CDR1 is MRHNA and CDR2 SNTAGT. Deletions cut 9 bases from V and 2 bases from J, with 17 bases between. Per the original methods: Estimation of nucleated cell counts relied on the amplification of reference gene primers. The repertoire was sequenced with immunoSEQ multiplex PCR; TCRdb's copy has only in-frame clones and lacks some. The D gene and trimming were derived from the DNA, and the V and J assignments and clone size from that table. The data show about 260,000 clones, over 80% seen once. This chain connects TRBV6-4 to TRBJ1-5; D perhaps matches TRBD1 (5 bases). This receptor was obtained from a woman aged 40-49 years with acute or convalescent COVID-19. Material: peripheral blood. CDR3 protein: CARKSRARGNQPQHF. The CDR3 DNA reads TGTGCCAGGAAGAGCAGGGCACGGGGCAATCAGCCCCAGCATTTT.